The next 2 T cell receptor beta chains were all read from a single sample in a study of cytomegalovirus exposure and HLA in healthy donors. Primers: 60 Vbeta forward and 13 Jbeta reverse. Measured with immunoSEQ multiplex PCR; TCRdb has only the in-frame clones, and not every one. The sample lists 100,000 to 150,000 clones, roughly 10% occurring once. The specimen sequenced was PBMCs. These receptor sequences come from a woman between 18 and 30 years old in good health and CMV-seropositive.

This clone has a handful of counts. V is TRBV19 and J is TRBJ1-1; D is possibly TRBD1 (5 bases). Germline V gene lookup returns CDR1 LNHDA and CDR2 SQIVND (reference sequence). V lost 7 bases and J 1 base, leaving 13 bases between the germline ends. This CDR3 is built from 14 residues. CDR3 DNA sequence: TGTGCCAGTAACTCTAGGGGCGGGAACACTGAAGCTTTCTTT. Protein sequence: CASNSRGGNTEAFF.

This chain joins TRBV2 and TRBJ1-1; D is undetermined. The CDR3 is 13 amino acids. The V and J ends lost 8 bases and 2 bases respectively, with 12 bases between them. Germline V lookup: CDR1 SNHLY, CDR2 FYNNEI. This CDR3 is CASFPEANTEAFF. For the CDR3, the DNA is TGTGCCAGCTTCCCGGAGGCTAACACTGAAGCTTTCTTT.